The rows below give T cell receptor beta chains drawn from one sample of a study of T-cell memory formation after mild COVID-19. TCRdb called the 5' RACE reads again in MiXCR, with one record for every CDR3 protein. Seen here are more than 400,000 distinct CDR3 sequences, 15% to 20% observed once, and the top ten hold more than 9%. What was sequenced was PBMCs or a T cell subset sorted from them (not recorded which). Receptors originate from an adult woman who had mild COVID-19 (a few samples of this study predate the infection). Cell type and time point are not known. Each CDR3 is given with its conserved first and last residue. D genes are given only for firm matches. Expanded clones get a size class; other rows say once, few or many, or leave the size out.

>TRBV12-3/TRBV12-4|.|TRBJ1-1|TRBD1
TGTGCCAGCAGCTTGGACAGGGTCGTAGCTTTCTTT
CASSLDRVVAFF
>TRBV5-5|.|TRBJ2-7|.
TGTGCCAGCAGCCACCAAGCAGCTAGACAGGTTACCTACGAGCAGTACTTC
CASSHQAARQVTYEQYF
>TRBV24-1|many|TRBJ1-2|.
TGTGCCACCAGTGATCAGACGGGGCGGAATGGCTACACCTTC
CATSDQTGRNGYTF
>TRBV5-1|.|TRBJ2-1|TRBD2
TGCGCCAGCAGCTTGGGGAGGCTAGCGGGCTACAATGAGCAGTTCTTC
CASSLGRLAGYNEQFF
>TRBV5-4|.|TRBJ2-7|TRBD2
TGTGCCAGCAGCTTGTATACCGGGACTAGGGTCTACGAGCAGTACTTC
CASSLYTGTRVYEQYF
>TRBV6-2/TRBV6-3|few|TRBJ2-5|.
TGTGCCAGCAGTTACGGCACACTAGAGACCCAGTACTTC
CASSYGTLETQYF
>TRBV20-1|few|TRBJ2-7|.
TGCAGTGCTAGAGGGGGTCGAACGGGAAGCTCCTACGAGCAGTACTTC
CSARGGRTGSSYEQYF
>TRBV10-2|many|TRBJ2-5|.
TGCGCCAGCAGCCCGGCAGGGAGGGAGACCCAGTACTTC
CASSPAGRETQYF
>TRBV2|once|TRBJ2-1|TRBD1
TGTGCCAGCAGGACCGGGACAGGGCCTTCCTTCTCCTACAATGAGCAGTTCTTC
CASRTGTGPSFSYNEQFF
>TRBV12-3/TRBV12-4|many|TRBJ1-3|.
TGTGCCAGCAGTTTTAGCTGGACGGCTGGAAACACCATATATTTT
CASSFSWTAGNTIYF
>TRBV5-1|few|TRBJ2-3|.
TGCGCCAGCAGCTTGGAGGCTAGGACAGCAAGCACAGATACGCAGTATTTT
CASSLEARTASTDTQYF
>TRBV5-4|.|TRBJ2-3|.
TGTGCCAGCGCGAGTGCCCAAAGCACAGATACGCAGTATTTT
CASASAQSTDTQYF
>TRBV5-1|few|TRBJ2-7|.
TGCGCCAGCAGGGGGGGCAGCTCCTACGAGCAGTACTTC
CASRGGSSYEQYF
>TRBV4-2|few|TRBJ2-7|.
TGTGCCAGCAGCCAAGGGGCCTCCGCCTACGAGCAGTACTTC
CASSQGASAYEQYF
>TRBV12-3/TRBV12-4|few|TRBJ2-1|TRBD2
TGTGCCAGCAGCGGAGGGACTAGCGGGGGACGGGAGCAGTTCTTC
CASSGGTSGGREQFF
>TRBV5-1|.|TRBJ2-1|.
TGCGCCAGCAGTGCGACACAGGGTTCCTACAATGAGCAGTTCTTC
CASSATQGSYNEQFF
>TRBV9|.|TRBJ2-1|TRBD1
TGTGCCAGCAGCACGTGGACAGGGGGCTCCTACAATGAGCAGTTCTTC
CASSTWTGGSYNEQFF
>TRBV5-1|.|TRBJ2-7|TRBD2
TGCGCCAGCAGCCCACTAGCGAACTCCTACGAGCAGTACTTC
CASSPLANSYEQYF
>TRBV7-6|few|TRBJ2-7|TRBD1
TGTGCCAGCAGCGACGCACTCGGGACAGGTACCTACGAGCAGTACTTC
CASSDALGTGTYEQYF
>TRBV20-1|few|TRBJ2-1|TRBD2
TGCAGTGCTAATGAAATGGGACTAGCGGGGTACAATGAGCAGTTCTTC
CSANEMGLAGYNEQFF
>TRBV10-3|.|TRBJ1-2|.
TGTGCCATCAGTGAGCCCCCGACAGATTATGGCTACACCTTC
CAISEPPTDYGYTF
>TRBV20-1|few|TRBJ1-1|.
TGCAGTGCTAGGGGGGGGCCCTCGGTCACTGAAGCTTTCTTT
CSARGGPSVTEAFF
>TRBV9|.|TRBJ2-3|TRBD2
TGTGCCAGCAGCGTAGCGACTTCTCTAGCGGGGGGCAGCACAGATACGCAGTATTTT
CASSVATSLAGGSTDTQYF
>TRBV7-2|.|TRBJ2-1|.
TGTGCCAGCAGCTTGATCGGGCCGAGCGAGCAGTTCTTC
CASSLIGPSEQFF
>TRBV7-2|few|TRBJ2-1|.
TGTGCCAGCAGCCCCAGACTAGGATCTTCCAATGAGCAGTTCTTC
CASSPRLGSSNEQFF
>TRBV18|.|TRBJ2-1|.
TGTGCCAGCTCACCCCGGCTGGGGTCGGTCAATGAGCAGTTCTTC
CASSPRLGSVNEQFF
>TRBV24-1|.|TRBJ2-5|TRBD2
TGTGCCACGGGACTAGCGGGAGTGGGAGCGAAAGAGACCCAGTACTTC
CATGLAGVGAKETQYF
>TRBV7-2|few|TRBJ1-3|TRBD1
TGTGCCAGCAGCATCGCCGGACAGGCTGGAAACACCATATATTTT
CASSIAGQAGNTIYF
>TRBV6-2/TRBV6-3|many|TRBJ2-6|TRBD2
TGTGCCAGCAGTTACGGTAGCGGGAGGGCATTTGGGGCCAACGTCCTGACTTTC
CASSYGSGRAFGANVLTF
>TRBV7-3|.|TRBJ1-1|.
.
CASGFGMGATFF
>TRBV9|few|TRBJ2-5|TRBD1
TGTGCCAGCAGCGTAGAGCACAATCCGGGACAGGGATTGCCAGAGACCCAGTACTTC
CASSVEHNPGQGLPETQYF
>TRBV3-1|.|TRBJ1-5|.
TGTGCCAGCAGCAGAGTATATAGCAATCAGCCCCAGCATTTT
CASSRVYSNQPQHF
>TRBV6-5|few|TRBJ1-2|.
TGTGCCAGCAGTTATAAACAGGGAGACTTCTACACCTTC
CASSYKQGDFYTF
>TRBV3-1|few|TRBJ2-7|.
TGTGCCAGCAGCCAAGATCAATGGCCCACCACCTACGAGCAGTACTTC
CASSQDQWPTTYEQYF
>TRBV24-1|few|TRBJ1-1|TRBD1
TGTGCCACCAGTGACCGGACAGGGAACACTGAAGCTTTCTTT
CATSDRTGNTEAFF
>TRBV5-1|.|TRBJ1-1|TRBD1
TGCGCCAGCAGCTTGGGGTGGGGGGACAGGGGGCCCTCCACTGAAGCTTTCTTT
CASSLGWGDRGPSTEAFF
>TRBV4-1|.|TRBJ2-3|TRBD1
TGCGCCAGCAGCCAGACAGGGGCCCGCACAGATACGCAGTATTTT
CASSQTGARTDTQYF
>TRBV28|few|TRBJ1-2|TRBD1
TGTGCCAGCAGTGCCGACAGGGGGCTTAACTATGGCTACACCTTC
CASSADRGLNYGYTF
>TRBV5-6|.|TRBJ2-7|.
TGTGCCAGCAGGATCTCTCAAAGCTCCTACGAGCAGTACTTC
CASRISQSSYEQYF
>TRBV4-1|few|TRBJ2-2|TRBD1
TGCGCCAGCAGCCAAGAACAGACAGGGGACGGGGAGCTGTTTTTT
CASSQEQTGDGELFF
>TRBV5-1|.|TRBJ2-1|.
TGCGCCAGCAGCTTGGCCAACGGGGGCTCCCACAATGAGCAGTTCTTC
CASSLANGGSHNEQFF
>TRBV7-8|.|TRBJ2-1|.
TGTGCCAGCAGCTTAGATGAAGGACTTTACAATGAGCAGTTCTTC
CASSLDEGLYNEQFF
>TRBV12-3/TRBV12-4|.|TRBJ1-6|.
TGTGCCAGCAGTTTCGGGGGGAATGATTCACCCCTCCACTTT
CASSFGGNDSPLHF
>TRBV19|.|TRBJ2-7|.
TGTGCCAGTAGAATTACCGGCCTCGACTACGAGCAGTACTTC
CASRITGLDYEQYF
>TRBV7-6|few|TRBJ1-1|.
TGTGCCAGCAGCCCAGGGGCCCTTCGGGCCACTGAAGCTTTCTTT
CASSPGALRATEAFF
>TRBV6-1|once|TRBJ2-2|.
TGTGCCATCCCCCTCCCTTGGCGGACCAACACCGGGGAGCTGATTTTT
CAIPLPWRTNTGELIF
>TRBV2|.|TRBJ1-4|.
TGTGCCAGCAGAATGAAAGTTGAGCTGAAACTGTTTTTT
CASRMKVELKLFF
>TRBV5-5|many|TRBJ2-2|.
TGCGCCAGCAGCTTGAGGGATTCAAACACCGGGGAGCTGTTTTTT
CASSLRDSNTGELFF
>TRBV24-1|many|TRBJ2-5|TRBD2
TGTGCCACCAGTGCCGGGACTAGCGGGGGTTTTGAGACCCAGTACTTC
CATSAGTSGGFETQYF
>TRBV7-9|few|TRBJ2-1|.
TGTGCCAGCAGCCAACCTCAGAACTCCCCTGAGCAGTTCTTC
CASSQPQNSPEQFF
>TRBV6-1|few|TRBJ1-6|.
TGTGCCAGCACAGCGGGAATGAATTCACCCCTCCACTTT
CASTAGMNSPLHF
>TRBV6-1|few|TRBJ1-5|TRBD1
TGTGCCAGCAGTGATGCCGGGACAGTATATCAGCCCCAGCATTTT
CASSDAGTVYQPQHF
>TRBV7-2|.|TRBJ1-4|TRBD1
TGTGCCAGCAGCTGGACAGGGGCTAGTGAAAAACTGTTTTTT
CASSWTGASEKLFF
>TRBV6-5|few|TRBJ1-1|.
TGTGCCAGCATTCAAGGCCGGGGGAACACTGAAGCTTTCTTT
CASIQGRGNTEAFF
>TRBV4-3|few|TRBJ2-3|TRBD2
TGCGCCAGCAGCCAAGAAGGGCTAGCGGGCGCTGGGCACACAGATACGCAGTATTTT
CASSQEGLAGAGHTDTQYF